This T cell receptor beta chain appears in the sequencing data of a study of control samples from healthy donors and cancer patients. Sequencing used immunoSEQ multiplex PCR; TCRdb keeps in-frame clones, though not all of them. Among some 100,000 clones listed, roughly 92% were seen once. Trimming cost V 1 base and J 3 bases, with 6 bases left between them. The CDR3 consists of 13 residues. The material sequenced was blood. The chain combines TRBV12-3 or TRBV12-4 with TRBJ2-5; TRBD1 might be the D (6 bases). The receptor was isolated from a human donor in good health. The donor label of this sample is uncertain. Here the CDR3 reads CASSLDREETQYF. CDR3 DNA: TGTGCCAGCAGTTTAGACAGGGAAGAGACCCAGTACTTC.